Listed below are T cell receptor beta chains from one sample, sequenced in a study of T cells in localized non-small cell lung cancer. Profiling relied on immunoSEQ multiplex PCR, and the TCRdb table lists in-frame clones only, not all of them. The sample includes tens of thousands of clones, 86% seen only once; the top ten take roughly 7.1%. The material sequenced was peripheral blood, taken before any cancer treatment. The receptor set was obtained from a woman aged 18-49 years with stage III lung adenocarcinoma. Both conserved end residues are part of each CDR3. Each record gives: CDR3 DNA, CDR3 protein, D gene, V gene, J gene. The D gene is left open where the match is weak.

CDR3 DNA: TGTGCCAGCAGTTTAGGGTCTAGAATCAATCAGCCCCAGCATTTT
CDR3 protein: CASSLGSRINQPQHF
D gene: .
V gene: TRBV2
J gene: TRBJ1-5

CDR3 DNA: TGTGCCAGCAGCTTAGGCGGGGCGCAAGAGACCCAGTACTTC
CDR3 protein: CASSLGGAQETQYF
D gene: .
V gene: TRBV7-9
J gene: TRBJ2-5

CDR3 DNA: TGTGCCAGTAGTGGGGGCGGGTTCGAGCAGTACTTC
CDR3 protein: CASSGGGFEQYF
D gene: .
V gene: TRBV19
J gene: TRBJ2-7

CDR3 DNA: TGCGCCAGCAGCACAGGGGTGGAAGAGACCCAGTACTTC
CDR3 protein: CASSTGVEETQYF
D gene: TRBD1
V gene: TRBV5-1
J gene: TRBJ2-5

CDR3 DNA: TGCGCCAGCAGCCAGCAGGGGGGAAAAACCTACGAGCAGTACTTC
CDR3 protein: CASSQQGGKTYEQYF
D gene: .
V gene: TRBV4-1
J gene: TRBJ2-7

CDR3 DNA: TGTGCCAGCAGTTCAGGGAGTTTGGCTAATGAAAAACTGTTTTTT
CDR3 protein: CASSSGSLANEKLFF
D gene: .
V gene: TRBV5-4
J gene: TRBJ1-4

CDR3 DNA: TGTGCCAGCAGCCAACAGGCTAACTATGGCTACACCTTC
CDR3 protein: CASSQQANYGYTF
D gene: .
V gene: TRBV7-3
J gene: TRBJ1-2

CDR3 DNA: TGTGCCAGCAGCTCGTTGACAGGGAACTATGGCTACACCTTC
CDR3 protein: CASSSLTGNYGYTF
D gene: TRBD1
V gene: TRBV11-2
J gene: TRBJ1-2

CDR3 DNA: TGCGCCAGCAGCCAAGAGGATCAGGGGGGTCAATTTTCCCAGTACTTC
CDR3 protein: CASSQEDQGGQFSQYF
D gene: .
V gene: TRBV4-1
J gene: TRBJ2-5

CDR3 DNA: TGTGCCAGCAGCACTCCCGGGGTTACTTACAATGAGCAGTTCTTC
CDR3 protein: CASSTPGVTYNEQFF
D gene: .
V gene: TRBV7-8
J gene: TRBJ2-1

CDR3 DNA: TGTGCCAGCAGCTTAGGTCAGTACTATGGCTACACCTTC
CDR3 protein: CASSLGQYYGYTF
D gene: .
V gene: TRBV13
J gene: TRBJ1-2

CDR3 DNA: TGTGCCAGCAGCTTTAGGGGGGCGGCTAATGAAAAACTGTTTTTT
CDR3 protein: CASSFRGAANEKLFF
D gene: .
V gene: TRBV11-2
J gene: TRBJ1-4

CDR3 DNA: TGTGCCATCGAGGGGGAGGGACAGGGATTTCAGCCCCAGCATTTT
CDR3 protein: CAIEGEGQGFQPQHF
D gene: TRBD1
V gene: TRBV10-3
J gene: TRBJ1-5

CDR3 DNA: TGTGCCGCGGGGACTAGCGGGGGCACGAACACCGGGGAGCTGTTTTTT
CDR3 protein: CAAGTSGGTNTGELFF
D gene: TRBD2
V gene: TRBV11-2
J gene: TRBJ2-2